This T cell receptor beta chain was recorded in a study of T cells in Graves' hyperthyroidism and ophthalmopathy. Of note for this clonotype: A much larger clone is a single base away; this may be a read error.

No ophthalmopathy progression within 18 months constituted stable Graves' hyperthyroidism. The patients, who ranged from 18 to 65 in age, presented with newly diagnosed hyperthyroidism lasting under 2 months. Diagnoses were made from clinical symptoms, serum measures (thyroxine and TRAb), thyroid ultrasound and orbital computed tomography. The CDR3 extends over 14 amino acids. Germline V gene sequence: CDR1 DFQATT, CDR2 SNEGSKA (reference sequence). Losses at the gene ends were 3 bases for V and 3 bases for J; bases not matched to a gene: 4. The CDR3 regions of TCR beta were amplified from RNA transcripts. HTBI primers drove first-round RT-PCR of the TCR CDR3. Via MiXCR, TCRdb re-called the multiplex PCR reads, giving one row per CDR3 protein. The repertoire holds around 400,000 distinct CDR3 sequences, with 20% to 25% as singletons.

The TCR was taken from a man in his fifties with Graves' hyperthyroidism. The source material was blood. The chain uses TRBV20-1 and TRBJ2-1; 8 bases agree with TRBD1. The CDR3 protein is CSASRGQGYNEQFF. As DNA, the CDR3 is TGCAGTGCTAGTCGAGGACAGGGCTACAATGAGCAGTTCTTC.